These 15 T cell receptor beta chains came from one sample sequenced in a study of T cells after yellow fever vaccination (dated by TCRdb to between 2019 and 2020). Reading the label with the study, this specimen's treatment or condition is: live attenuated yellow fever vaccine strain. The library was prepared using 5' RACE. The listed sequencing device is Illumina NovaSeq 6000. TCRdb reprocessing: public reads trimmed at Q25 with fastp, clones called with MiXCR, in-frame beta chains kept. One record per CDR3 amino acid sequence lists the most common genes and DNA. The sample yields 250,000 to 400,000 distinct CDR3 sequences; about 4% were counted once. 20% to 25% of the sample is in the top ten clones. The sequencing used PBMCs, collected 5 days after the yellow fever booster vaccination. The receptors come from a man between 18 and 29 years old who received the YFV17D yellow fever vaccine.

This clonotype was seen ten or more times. CDR3 residues: CASSVSPRDRRETQYF. The DNA of the CDR3 is TGTGCCAGCAGCGTCTCCCCCCGGGACAGGCGGGAGACCCAGTACTTC. The chain carries TRBV9 and TRBJ2-5; 8 nucleotides match TRBD1. The CDR3 has 16 residues. V lost 2 bases and J lost 5; bases outside the gene matches: 11. The germline V gene has CDR1 SGDLS and CDR2 YYNGEE.

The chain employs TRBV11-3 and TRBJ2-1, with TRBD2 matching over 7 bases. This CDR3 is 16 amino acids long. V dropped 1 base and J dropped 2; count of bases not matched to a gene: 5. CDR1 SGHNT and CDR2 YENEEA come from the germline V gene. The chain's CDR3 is CASSLGDSGPYNEQFF. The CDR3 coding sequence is TGTGCCAGCAGCTTAGGAGATAGCGGGCCCTACAATGAGCAGTTCTTC.

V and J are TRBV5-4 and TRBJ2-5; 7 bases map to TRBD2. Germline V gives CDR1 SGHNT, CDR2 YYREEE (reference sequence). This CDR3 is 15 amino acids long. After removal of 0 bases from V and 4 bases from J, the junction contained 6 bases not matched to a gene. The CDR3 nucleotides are TGTGCCAGCAGCTTGGAAGCGGGGAGAACAGAGACCCAGTACTTC. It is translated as CASSLEAGRTETQYF.

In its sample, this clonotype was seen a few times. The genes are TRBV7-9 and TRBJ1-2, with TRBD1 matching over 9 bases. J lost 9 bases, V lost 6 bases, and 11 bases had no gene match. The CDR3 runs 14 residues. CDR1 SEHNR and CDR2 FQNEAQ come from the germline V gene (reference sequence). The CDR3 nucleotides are TGTGCCAGCAGACCCTGGACAGGGGCGTTTAGCTACACCTTC. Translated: CASRPWTGAFSYTF.

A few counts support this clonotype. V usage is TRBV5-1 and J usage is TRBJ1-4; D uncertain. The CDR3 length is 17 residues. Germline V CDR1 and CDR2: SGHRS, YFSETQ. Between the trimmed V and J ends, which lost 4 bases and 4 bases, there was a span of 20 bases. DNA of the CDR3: TGCGCCAGCAGCCCGGGTCTCAGTGGGATTCATAATGAAAAACTGTTTTTT. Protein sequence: CASSPGLSGIHNEKLFF.

CDR3 sequence reads: CASSLGAGSHEQYF. Written as DNA, the CDR3 is TGTGCCAGCAGCTTAGGGGCAGGGAGCCACGAGCAGTACTTC. The chain employs TRBV7-8 and TRBJ2-7; D may be TRBD1 or TRBD2 (5 bases each). Germline-derived CDR1 and CDR2 are SGHVS and FQNEAQ. V lost 1 base and J lost 5, with 12 bases in between. This CDR3 has 14 residues.

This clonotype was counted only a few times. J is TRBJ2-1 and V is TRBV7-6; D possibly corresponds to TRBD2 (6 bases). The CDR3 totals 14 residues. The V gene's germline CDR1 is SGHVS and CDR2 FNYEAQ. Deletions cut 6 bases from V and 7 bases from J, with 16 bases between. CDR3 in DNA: TGTGCCAGCAGTCCCGGGGAGGAAAGGAATGAGCAGTTCTTC. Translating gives CASSPGEERNEQFF.

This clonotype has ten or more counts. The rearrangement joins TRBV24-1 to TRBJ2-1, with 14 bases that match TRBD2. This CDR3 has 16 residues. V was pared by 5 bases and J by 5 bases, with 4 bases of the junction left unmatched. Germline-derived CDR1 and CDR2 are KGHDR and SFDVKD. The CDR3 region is CATSGGTSGGNNEQFF. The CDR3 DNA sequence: TGTGCCACCAGTGGGGGGACTAGCGGGGGCAACAATGAGCAGTTCTTC.

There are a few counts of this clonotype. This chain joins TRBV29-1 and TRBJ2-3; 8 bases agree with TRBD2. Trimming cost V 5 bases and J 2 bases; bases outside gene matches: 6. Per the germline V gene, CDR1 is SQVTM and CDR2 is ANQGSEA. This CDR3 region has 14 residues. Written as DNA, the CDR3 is TGCAGCGTTCGCGGGGGGTATGACACAGATACGCAGTATTTT. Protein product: CSVRGGYDTDTQYF.

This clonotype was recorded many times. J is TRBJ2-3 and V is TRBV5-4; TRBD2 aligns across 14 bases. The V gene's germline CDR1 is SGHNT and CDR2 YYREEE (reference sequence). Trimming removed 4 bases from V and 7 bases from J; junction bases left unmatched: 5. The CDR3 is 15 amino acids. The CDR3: CASSAGTSGGNTQYF. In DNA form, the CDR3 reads TGTGCCAGCAGCGCCGGGACTAGCGGGGGTAATACGCAGTATTTT.

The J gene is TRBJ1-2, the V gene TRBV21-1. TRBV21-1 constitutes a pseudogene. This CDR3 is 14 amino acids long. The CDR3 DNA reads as TGTGCCAGCAGCAATATCCGGATCATCCCTGGCTACACCTTC. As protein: CASSNIRIIPGYTF.

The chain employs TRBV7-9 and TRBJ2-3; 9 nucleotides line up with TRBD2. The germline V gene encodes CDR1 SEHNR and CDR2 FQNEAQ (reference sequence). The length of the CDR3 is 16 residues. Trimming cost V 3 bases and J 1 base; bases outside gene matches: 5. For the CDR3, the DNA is TGTGCCAGCAGCTTGCCGACTAGCGGAGGCACAGATACGCAGTATTTT. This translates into CASSLPTSGGTDTQYF.

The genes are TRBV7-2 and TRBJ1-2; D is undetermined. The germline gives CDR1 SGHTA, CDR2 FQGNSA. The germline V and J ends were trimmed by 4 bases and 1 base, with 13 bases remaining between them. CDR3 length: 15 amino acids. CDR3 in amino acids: CASSSSWQINYGYTF. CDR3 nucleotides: TGTGCCAGCAGCTCTTCGTGGCAGATTAACTATGGCTACACCTTC. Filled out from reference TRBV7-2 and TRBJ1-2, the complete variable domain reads GAGVSQSPSNKVTEKGKDVELRCDPISGHTALYWYRQSLGQGLEFLIYFQGNSAPDKSGLPSDRFSAERTGGSVSTLTIQRTQQEDSAVYLCASSSSWQINYGYTFGSGTRLTVV.

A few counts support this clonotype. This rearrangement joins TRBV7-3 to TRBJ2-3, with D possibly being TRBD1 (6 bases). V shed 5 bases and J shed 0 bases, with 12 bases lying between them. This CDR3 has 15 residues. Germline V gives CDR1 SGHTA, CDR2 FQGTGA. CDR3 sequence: CASSQRGNSTDTQYF. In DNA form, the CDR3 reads TGTGCCAGCAGCCAGAGGGGGAACAGCACAGATACGCAGTATTTT.

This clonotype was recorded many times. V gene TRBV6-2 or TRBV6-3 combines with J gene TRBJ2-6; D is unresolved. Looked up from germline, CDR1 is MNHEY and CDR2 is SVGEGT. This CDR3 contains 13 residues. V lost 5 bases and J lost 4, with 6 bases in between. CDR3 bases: TGTGCCAGCAGTCGATCGGGGGCCAACGTCCTGACTTTC. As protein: CASSRSGANVLTF.